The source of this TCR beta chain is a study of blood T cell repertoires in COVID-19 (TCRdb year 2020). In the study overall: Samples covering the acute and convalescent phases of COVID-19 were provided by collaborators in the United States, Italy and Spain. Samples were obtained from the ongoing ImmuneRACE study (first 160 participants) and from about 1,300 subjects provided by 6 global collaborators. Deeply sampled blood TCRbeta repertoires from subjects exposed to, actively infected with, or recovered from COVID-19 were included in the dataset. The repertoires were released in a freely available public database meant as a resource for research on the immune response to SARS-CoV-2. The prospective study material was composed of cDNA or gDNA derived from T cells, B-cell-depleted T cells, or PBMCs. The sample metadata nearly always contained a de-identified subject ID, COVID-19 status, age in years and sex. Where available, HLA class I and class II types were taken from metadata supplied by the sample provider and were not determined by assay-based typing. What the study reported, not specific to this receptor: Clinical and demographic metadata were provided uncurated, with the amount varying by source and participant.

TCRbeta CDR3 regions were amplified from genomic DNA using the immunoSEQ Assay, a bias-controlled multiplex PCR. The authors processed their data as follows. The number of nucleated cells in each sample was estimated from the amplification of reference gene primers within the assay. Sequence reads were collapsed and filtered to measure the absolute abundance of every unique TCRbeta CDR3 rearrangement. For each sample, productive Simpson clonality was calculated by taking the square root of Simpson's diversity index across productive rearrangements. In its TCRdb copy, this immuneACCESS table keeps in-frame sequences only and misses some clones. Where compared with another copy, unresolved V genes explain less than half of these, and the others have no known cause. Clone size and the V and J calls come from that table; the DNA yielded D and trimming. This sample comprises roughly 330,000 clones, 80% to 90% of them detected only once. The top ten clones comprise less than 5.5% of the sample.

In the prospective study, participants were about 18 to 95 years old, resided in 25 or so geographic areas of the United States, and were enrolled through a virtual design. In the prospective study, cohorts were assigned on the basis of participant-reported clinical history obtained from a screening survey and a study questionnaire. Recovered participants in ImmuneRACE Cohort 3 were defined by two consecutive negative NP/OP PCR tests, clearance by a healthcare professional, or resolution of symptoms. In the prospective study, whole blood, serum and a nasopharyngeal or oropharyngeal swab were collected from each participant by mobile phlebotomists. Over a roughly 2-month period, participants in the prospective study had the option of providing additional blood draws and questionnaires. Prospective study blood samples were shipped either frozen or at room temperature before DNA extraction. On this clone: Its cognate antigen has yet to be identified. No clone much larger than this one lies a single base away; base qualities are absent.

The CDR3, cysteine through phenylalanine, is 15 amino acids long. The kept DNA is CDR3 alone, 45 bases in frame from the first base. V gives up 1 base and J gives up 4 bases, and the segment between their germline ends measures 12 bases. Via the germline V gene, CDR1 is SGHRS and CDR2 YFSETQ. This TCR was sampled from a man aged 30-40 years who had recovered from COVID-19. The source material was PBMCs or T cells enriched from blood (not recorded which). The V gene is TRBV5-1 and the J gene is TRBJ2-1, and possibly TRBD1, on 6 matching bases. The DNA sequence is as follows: TGCGCCAGCAGCTTGAGACAGGTACCATACAATGAGCAGTTCTTC. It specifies CASSLRQVPYNEQFF. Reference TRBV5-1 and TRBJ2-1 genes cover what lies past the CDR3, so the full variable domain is KAGVTQTPRYLIKTRGQQVTLSCSPISGHRSVSWYQQTPGQGLQFLFEYFSETQRNKGNFPGRFSGRQFSNSRSEMNVSTLELGDSALYLCASSLRQVPYNEQFFGPGTRLTVL.